This T cell receptor (beta chain) was documented in a study of T cell repertoires in cytomegalovirus infection. Study-level information: Well-studied HLA-B-restricted CMV epitopes were used in the study alongside recently identified HLA-C-restricted ones.

This clonotype was counted a few times. Its specificity is not known. MiXCR, run by TCRdb on the reads, gives a single entry per CDR3 protein. The sample holds about 890,000 distinct CDR3 sequences; around 29% are singletons and the top ten take over 13%. Study-level findings and limits: Summed frequency of shared TCR beta families picked out CMV carriers who also had the relevant HLA.

This sample comprised cultured CD8+ T cells from PBMCs, obtained from culture after CMV antigen stimulation. The TCR was taken from a human donor in good health (CMV status not recorded). Some clones in this sample may be carry-over from other donors' samples.

The DNA of the CDR3 is TGTGCCAGCAGCTTAGTCCCCGGGGGGGGACAGGGTACCACCGGGGAGCTGTTTTTT. This gives the protein CASSLVPGGGQGTTGELFF. The chain joins TRBV11-2 to TRBJ2-2; weak D call: TRBD1 (9 bases). The V gene lost 1 base and the J gene lost 4 bases, with 22 bases spanning the gap. The CDR3 spans 19 residues. Germline V gene data show CDR1 as SGHAT and CDR2 as FQNNGV.